This record covers a single TCR beta chain. The antigen is not known. These data come from a study of post-analysis software for immune sequencing data. Germline V gene data show CDR1 as LGHNT and CDR2 as FRNRAP. The CDR3 sequence is 11 residues long. Trimming removed 8 bases at V and 1 base at J, with 6 bases between. Study-wide points: The authors found that F measure strongly co-clustered same-batch samples. When patients were compared with controls, four or five TRBV segments were more frequent, TRBV5-6, TRBV5-1 and TRBV20-1 among them.

TCR beta libraries were prepared from cDNA with unique molecular identifiers. Each sample of about 0.95 to 10 million input T cells yielded roughly 500,000 cDNA molecules, so each molecule approximated one T cell. Each CDR3 protein is one row after TCRdb ran MiXCR on the PCR reads. The repertoire holds hundreds of thousands of distinct CDR3 sequences, with approximately 50% as singletons. The receptor was derived from a girl aged 10-17 years with multiple sclerosis. Sequenced material: blood. The chain combines TRBV12-5 with TRBJ2-7; unclear D gene. The CDR3 protein is CASQRSYEQYF. CDR3 sequence (DNA): TGTGCTAGTCAAAGGTCCTACGAGCAGTACTTC.